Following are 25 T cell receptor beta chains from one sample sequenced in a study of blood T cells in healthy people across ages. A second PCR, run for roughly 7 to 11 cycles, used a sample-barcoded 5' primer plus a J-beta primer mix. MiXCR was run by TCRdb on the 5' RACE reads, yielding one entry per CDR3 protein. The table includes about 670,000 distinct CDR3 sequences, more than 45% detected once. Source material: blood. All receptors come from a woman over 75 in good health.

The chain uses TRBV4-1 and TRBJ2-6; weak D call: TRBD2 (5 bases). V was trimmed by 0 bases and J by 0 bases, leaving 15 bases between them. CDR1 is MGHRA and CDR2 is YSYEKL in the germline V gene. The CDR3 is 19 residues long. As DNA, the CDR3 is TGCGCCAGCAGCCAAGAGGTGGCAGAACTAGTCTCTGGGGCCAACGTCCTGACTTTC. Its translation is CASSQEVAELVSGANVLTF.

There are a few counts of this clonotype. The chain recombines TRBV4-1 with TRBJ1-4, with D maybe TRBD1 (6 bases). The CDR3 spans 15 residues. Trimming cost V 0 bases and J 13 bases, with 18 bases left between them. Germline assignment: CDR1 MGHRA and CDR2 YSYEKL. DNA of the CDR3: TGCGCCAGCAGCCAAGATCTATCAGGGGTCTACGCACTGTTTTTT. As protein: CASSQDLSGVYALFF.

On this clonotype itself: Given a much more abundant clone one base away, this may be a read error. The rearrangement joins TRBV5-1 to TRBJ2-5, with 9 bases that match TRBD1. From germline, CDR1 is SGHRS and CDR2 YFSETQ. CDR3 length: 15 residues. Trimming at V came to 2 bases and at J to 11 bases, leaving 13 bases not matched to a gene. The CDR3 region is CASSLGQGSHNEQYF. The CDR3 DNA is TGCGCCAGCAGCTTAGGACAGGGGTCTCACAATGAGCAGTACTTC.

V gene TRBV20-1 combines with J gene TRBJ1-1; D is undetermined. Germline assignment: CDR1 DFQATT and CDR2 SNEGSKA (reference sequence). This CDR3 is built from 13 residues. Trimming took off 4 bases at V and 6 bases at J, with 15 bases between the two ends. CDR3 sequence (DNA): TGCAGTGCTAAAGTCCCGGCGGGCGCTGAAGCTTTCTTT. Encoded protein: CSAKVPAGAEAFF.

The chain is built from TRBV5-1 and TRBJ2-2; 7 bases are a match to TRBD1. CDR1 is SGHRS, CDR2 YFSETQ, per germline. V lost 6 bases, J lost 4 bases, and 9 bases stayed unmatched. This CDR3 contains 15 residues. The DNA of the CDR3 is TGCGCCAGCACCCTTACGACAGGGAGCACCGGGGAGCTGTTTTTT. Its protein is CASTLTTGSTGELFF.

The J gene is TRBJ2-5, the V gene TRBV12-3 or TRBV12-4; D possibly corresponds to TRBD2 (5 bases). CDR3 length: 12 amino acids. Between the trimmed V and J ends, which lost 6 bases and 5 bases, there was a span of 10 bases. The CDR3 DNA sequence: TGTGCCAGCAGCCCTAGCCGGGAGACCCAGTACTTC. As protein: CASSPSRETQYF.

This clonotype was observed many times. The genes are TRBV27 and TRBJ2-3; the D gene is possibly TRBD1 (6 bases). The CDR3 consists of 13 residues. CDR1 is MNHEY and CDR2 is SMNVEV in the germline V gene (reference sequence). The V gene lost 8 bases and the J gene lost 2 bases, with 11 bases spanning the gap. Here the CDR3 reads CASRRGPTDTQYF. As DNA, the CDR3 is TGTGCCAGCCGCAGGGGCCCCACAGATACGCAGTATTTT.

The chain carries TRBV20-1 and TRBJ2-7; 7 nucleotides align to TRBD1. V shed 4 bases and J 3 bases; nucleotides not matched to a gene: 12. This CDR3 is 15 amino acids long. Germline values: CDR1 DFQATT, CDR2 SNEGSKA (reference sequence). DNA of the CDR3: TGCAGTGCTAATAGAAGGGGGCAGGCCCTCTACGAGCAGTACTTC. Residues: CSANRRGQALYEQYF.

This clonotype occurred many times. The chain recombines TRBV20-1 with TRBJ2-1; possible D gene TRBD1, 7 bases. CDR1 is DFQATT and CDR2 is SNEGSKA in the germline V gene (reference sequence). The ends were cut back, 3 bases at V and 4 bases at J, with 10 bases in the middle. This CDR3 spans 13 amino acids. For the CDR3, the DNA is TGCAGTGCTAGCCCAGGGGGGTACAATGAGCAGTTCTTC. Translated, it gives CSASPGGYNEQFF.

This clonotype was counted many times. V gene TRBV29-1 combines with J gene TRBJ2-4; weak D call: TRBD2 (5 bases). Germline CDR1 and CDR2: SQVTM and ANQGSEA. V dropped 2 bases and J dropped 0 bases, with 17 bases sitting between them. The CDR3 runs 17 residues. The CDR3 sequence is CSVELISRGLAKNIQYF. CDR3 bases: TGCAGCGTTGAATTAATTTCTCGGGGATTAGCCAAAAACATTCAGTACTTC.

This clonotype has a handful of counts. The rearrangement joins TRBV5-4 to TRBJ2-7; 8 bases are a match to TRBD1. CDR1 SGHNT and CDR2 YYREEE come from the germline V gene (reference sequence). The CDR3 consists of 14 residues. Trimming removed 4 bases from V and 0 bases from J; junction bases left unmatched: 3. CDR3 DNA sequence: TGTGCCAGCAGCCTACAGGGGGTCTCCTACGAGCAGTACTTC. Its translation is CASSLQGVSYEQYF.

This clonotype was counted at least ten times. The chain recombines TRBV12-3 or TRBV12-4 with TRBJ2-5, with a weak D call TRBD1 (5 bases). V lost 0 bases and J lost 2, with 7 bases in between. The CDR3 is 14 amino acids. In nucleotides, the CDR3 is TGTGCCAGCAGTTTAGCGGGGCAGCAAGAGACCCAGTACTTC. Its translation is CASSLAGQQETQYF.

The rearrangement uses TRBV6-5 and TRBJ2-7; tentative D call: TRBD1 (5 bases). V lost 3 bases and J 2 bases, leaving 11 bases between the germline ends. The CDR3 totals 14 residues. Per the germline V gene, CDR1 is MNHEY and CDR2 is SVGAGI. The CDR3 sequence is CASSYTQVAYEQYF. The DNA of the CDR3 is TGTGCCAGCAGTTATACACAGGTTGCCTACGAGCAGTACTTC.

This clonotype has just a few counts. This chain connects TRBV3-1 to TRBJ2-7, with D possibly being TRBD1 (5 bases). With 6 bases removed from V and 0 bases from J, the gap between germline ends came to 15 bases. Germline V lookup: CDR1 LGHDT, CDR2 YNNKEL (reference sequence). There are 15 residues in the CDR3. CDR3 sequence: CASRNQGPYSYEQYF. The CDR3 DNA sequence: TGTGCCAGCAGAAACCAGGGCCCTTACTCCTACGAGCAGTACTTC.

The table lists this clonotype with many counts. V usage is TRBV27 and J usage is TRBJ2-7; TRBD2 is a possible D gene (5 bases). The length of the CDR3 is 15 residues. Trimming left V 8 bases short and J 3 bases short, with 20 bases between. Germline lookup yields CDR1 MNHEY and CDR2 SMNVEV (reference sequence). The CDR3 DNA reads TGTGCCAGCCGTTGGAGCGGTGAGTCCCTCTACGAGCAGTACTTC. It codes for CASRWSGESLYEQYF.

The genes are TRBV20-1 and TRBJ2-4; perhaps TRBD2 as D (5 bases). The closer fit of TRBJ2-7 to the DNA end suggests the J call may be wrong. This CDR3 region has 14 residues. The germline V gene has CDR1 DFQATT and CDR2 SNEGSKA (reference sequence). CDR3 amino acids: CSARDPGITYEQYF. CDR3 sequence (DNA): TGCAGTGCTAGAGATCCGGGGATCACCTACGAGCAGTACTTC.

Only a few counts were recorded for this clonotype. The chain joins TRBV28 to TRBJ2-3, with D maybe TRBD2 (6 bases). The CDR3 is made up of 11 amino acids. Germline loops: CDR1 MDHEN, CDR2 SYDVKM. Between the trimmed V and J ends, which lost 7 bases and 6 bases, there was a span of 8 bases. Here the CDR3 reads CASIGGDTQYF. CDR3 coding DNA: TGTGCCAGCATTGGGGGGGATACGCAGTATTTT.

The CDR3 loop reads CASSPTRAGGEQFF. The CDR3 DNA reads as TGTGCCAGCAGTCCCACAAGGGCGGGGGGTGAGCAGTTCTTC. This rearrangement joins TRBV12-3 or TRBV12-4 to TRBJ2-1; 8 nucleotides line up with TRBD2. The CDR3 runs 14 residues. V was pared by 5 bases and J by 9 bases, with 9 bases of the junction left unmatched.

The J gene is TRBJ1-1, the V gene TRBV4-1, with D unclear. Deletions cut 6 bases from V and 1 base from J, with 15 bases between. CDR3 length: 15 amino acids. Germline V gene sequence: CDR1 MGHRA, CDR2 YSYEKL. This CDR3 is CASRTSGRSNTEAFF. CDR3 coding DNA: TGCGCCAGCAGGACTTCGGGCAGGTCGAACACTGAAGCTTTCTTT.

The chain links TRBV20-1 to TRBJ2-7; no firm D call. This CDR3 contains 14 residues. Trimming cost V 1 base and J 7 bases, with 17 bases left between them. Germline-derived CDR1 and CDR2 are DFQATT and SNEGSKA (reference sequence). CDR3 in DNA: TGCAGTGCTAGAGGCCGGTTAGAGGCTTGGGAGCAGTACTTC. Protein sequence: CSARGRLEAWEQYF.

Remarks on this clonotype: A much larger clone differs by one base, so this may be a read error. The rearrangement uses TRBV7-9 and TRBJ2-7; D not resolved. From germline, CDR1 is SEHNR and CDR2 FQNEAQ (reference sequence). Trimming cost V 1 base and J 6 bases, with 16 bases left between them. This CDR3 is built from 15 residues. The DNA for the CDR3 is TGTGCCAGCAGCTTAGGAAACTTGATGCAGTTCGAGCAGTACTTC. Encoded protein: CASSLGNLMQFEQYF. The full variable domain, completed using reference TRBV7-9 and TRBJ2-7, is DTGVSQNPRHKITKRGQNVTFRCDPISEHNRLYWYRQTLGQGPEFLTYFQNEAQLEKSRLLSDRFSAERPKGSFSTLEIQRTEQGDSAMYLCASSLGNLMQFEQYFGPGTRLTVT.

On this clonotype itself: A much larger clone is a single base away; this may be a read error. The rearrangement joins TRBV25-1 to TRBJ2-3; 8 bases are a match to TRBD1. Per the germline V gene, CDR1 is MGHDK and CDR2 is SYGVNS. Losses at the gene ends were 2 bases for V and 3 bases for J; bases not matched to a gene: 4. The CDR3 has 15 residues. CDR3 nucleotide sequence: TGTGCCAGCAGTGAACCGGGACAGGAGACAGATACGCAGTATTTT. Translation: CASSEPGQETDTQYF.

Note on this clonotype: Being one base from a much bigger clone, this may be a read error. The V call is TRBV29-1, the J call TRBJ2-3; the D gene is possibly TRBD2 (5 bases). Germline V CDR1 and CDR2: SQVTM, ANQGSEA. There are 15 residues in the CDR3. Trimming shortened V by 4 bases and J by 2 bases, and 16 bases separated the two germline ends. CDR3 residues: CSVAETNGITDTQYF. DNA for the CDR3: TGCAGCGTTGCCGAGACTAACGGAATCACAGATACGCAGTATTTT.

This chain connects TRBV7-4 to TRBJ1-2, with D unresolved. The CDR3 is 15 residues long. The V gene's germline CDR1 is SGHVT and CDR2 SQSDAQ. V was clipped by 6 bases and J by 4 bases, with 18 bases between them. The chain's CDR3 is CASRPPLDLFYGYTF. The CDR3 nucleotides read TGTGCCAGCAGACCGCCCTTGGACTTATTCTATGGCTACACCTTC.

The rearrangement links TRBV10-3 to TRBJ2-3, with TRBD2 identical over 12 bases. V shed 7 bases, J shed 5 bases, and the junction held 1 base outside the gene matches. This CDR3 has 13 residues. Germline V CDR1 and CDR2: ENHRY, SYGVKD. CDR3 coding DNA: TGTGCCATCATGACTAGCGGGGGAGATACGCAGTATTTT. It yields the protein CAIMTSGGDTQYF.